This T cell receptor beta chain derives from a study of OX40 agonist ivuxolimab in advanced cancers. Study-level information: A mean age of approximately 60 years, range roughly 23 to 85, was recorded, and around 85% were male. Therapy given before enrollment (anti-PD-1, anti-PD-L1 or anti-CTLA-4) was allowed, and 40% to 45% had some.

Germline lookup yields CDR1 SGHTA and CDR2 FQGTGA. The CDR3 spans 16 residues. Trimming pared 5 bases from V and 0 bases from J, leaving 14 bases between. Here immunoSEQ multiplex PCR was the method, and the copy in TCRdb shows in-frame clones only, minus some. Altogether approximately 76,000 clones are present, over 90% being singletons, with the ten largest covering roughly 6.4%. Study results and limitations: CD8+ T cells (on average) carried more expanded clones than CD4+ T cells.

On this clone itself: No antigen is known for it.

Blood was sampled at baseline, cycle 4 day 1, and cycle 7 day 1. The receptor was derived from an adult with an advanced solid tumor such as melanoma, head and neck, liver or kidney cancer. The V and J genes are TRBV7-3 and TRBJ2-1; D not resolved. Source: CD4+ or CD8+ T cells sorted from blood, taken in a trial of the OX40 agonist ivuxolimab. This CDR3 reads CASSPNQLSSYNEQFF. The CDR3 DNA reads as TGTGCCAGCAGCCCCAATCAGTTAAGCTCCTACAATGAGCAGTTCTTC.